These T cell receptor beta chains were read from a single sample in a study of T-cell reconstitution after alpha-beta-depleted transplantation in children. TCRdb recomputed calls from the PCR reads with MiXCR, one row per CDR3 protein. The sample lists some 550,000 distinct CDR3 sequences, roughly 23% seen once, with roughly 14% in the top ten. Sequencing was performed on PBMCs, mostly from graft donor cells, taken 360 days after TCRalphabeta/CD19-depleted stem cell transplant. The receptor source for this set is a boy under two years old who had a stem cell transplant for acute myeloid leukemia, so the T cells may come from the graft donor. CDR3s include the opening cysteine and the closing phenylalanine or tryptophan. The D gene is left open where the match is weak. Only some rows state a clone size, as once, few, many or a class for expanded clones.

v_call	j_call	clone_size	d_call	cdr3_aa	cdr3_nt
TRBV28	TRBJ1-1	-	-	CASSVGEGAFF	TGTGCCAGCAGTGTAGGGGAAGGAGCTTTCTTT
TRBV24-1	TRBJ2-1	-	-	CATRQGTHNEQFF	TGTGCCACCAGACAGGGAACCCACAATGAGCAGTTCTTC
TRBV20-1	TRBJ1-4	-	-	CSARAPGLDPNEKLFF	TGCAGTGCTAGAGCGCCGGGTCTAGACCCTAATGAAAAACTGTTTTTT
TRBV20-1	TRBJ2-3	many	-	CSARDITGPTDTQYF	TGCAGTGCTAGAGATATCACAGGGCCCACAGATACGCAGTATTTT
TRBV20-1	TRBJ1-5	-	-	CSAPLFRSYSNQPQHF	TGCAGTGCTCCCTTATTCAGGAGTTATAGCAATCAGCCCCAGCATTTT
TRBV20-1	TRBJ2-5	many	-	CSARSAVRETQYF	TGCAGTGCTAGATCAGCCGTACGGGAGACCCAGTACTTC
TRBV12-3/TRBV12-4	TRBJ2-2	-	-	CASSFSLYRIGELFF	TGTGCCAGCAGTTTCTCCCTATACCGCATCGGGGAGCTGTTTTTT
TRBV20-1	TRBJ2-4	-	-	CCARDYWTEDLNIQYF	TGCTGTGCTAGAGATTATTGGACGGAAGACTTAAACATTCAGTACTTC
TRBV13	TRBJ2-3	-	TRBD2	CASSPLGLAGVTDTQYF	TGTGCCAGCAGCCCCCTGGGACTAGCGGGGGTCACAGATACGCAGTATTTT
TRBV12-3/TRBV12-4	TRBJ2-2	many	TRBD1	CASSLVNRGPSGELFF	TGTGCCAGCAGTTTAGTGAACAGGGGGCCATCCGGGGAGCTGTTTTTT
TRBV20-1	TRBJ2-1	many	-	CSARGLAYNEQFF	TGCAGTGCTAGGGGCCTCGCCTACAATGAGCAGTTCTTC
TRBV4-3	TRBJ2-5	-	-	CASSQELRRDCGETQYF	TGCGCCAGCAGCCAAGAATTGAGGAGGGATTGTGGGGAGACCCAGTACTTC
TRBV20-1	TRBJ1-5	-	-	CSASWTGSNQPQHF	TGCAGTGCCAGCTGGACGGGTAGCAATCAGCCCCAGCATTTT
TRBV28	TRBJ2-1	few	-	CASRPRPGEQFF	TGTGCCAGCAGGCCTCGTCCGGGTGAGCAGTTCTTC
TRBV20-1	TRBJ2-2	-	TRBD1	CSAGDRVNTGELFF	TGCAGTGCTGGGGACAGGGTGAACACCGGGGAGCTGTTTTTT
TRBV9	TRBJ1-2	-	-	CASSVVEQSHGYTF	TGTGCCAGCAGCGTAGTGGAGCAAAGCCATGGCTACACCTTC
TRBV5-4	TRBJ2-1	few	TRBD2	CASSWARLTSVNEQFF	TGTGCCAGCAGCTGGGCCCGCTTGACTAGCGTCAATGAGCAGTTCTTC
TRBV12-3/TRBV12-4	TRBJ2-7	-	TRBD1	CASSLPGQALDEQYF	TGTGCCAGCAGCCTACCGGGACAGGCCCTCGACGAGCAGTACTTC
TRBV6-1	TRBJ2-7	few	-	CASTRDAGQLYEQYF	TGTGCCAGCACCAGAGATGCGGGACAGCTCTACGAGCAGTACTTC
TRBV29-1	TRBJ2-5	-	-	CSTSAGRETQYF	TGCAGCACAAGTGCGGGGAGGGAGACCCAGTACTTC
TRBV7-2	TRBJ2-7	-	-	CASSPGPFSYEQYF	TGTGCCAGCAGCCCGGGACCTTTCTCCTACGAGCAGTACTTC
TRBV12-3/TRBV12-4	TRBJ2-5	-	TRBD1	CASSTGAFQETQYF	TGTGCCAGCAGTACAGGGGCGTTCCAAGAGACCCAGTACTTC
TRBV4-1	TRBJ2-7	-	-	CASSRRDNEQYF	TGCGCCAGCAGCCGTAGAGACAATGAGCAGTACTTC
TRBV20-1	TRBJ2-7	many	TRBD2	CSATSTSSSYEQYF	TGCAGTGCTACCTCGACTAGCAGCTCCTACGAGCAGTACTTC
TRBV6-5	TRBJ2-3	-	-	CASSYGGPLTDTQYF	TGTGCCAGCAGTTATGGCGGGCCCCTCACAGATACGCAGTATTTT
TRBV20-1	TRBJ2-1	-	TRBD2	CSARGKIVLAGASYNEQFF	TGCAGTGCTAGAGGGAAGATCGTCCTAGCGGGGGCGTCCTACAATGAGCAGTTCTTC
TRBV7-2	TRBJ2-7	many	TRBD1	CASSLLDRGYEQYF	TGTGCCAGCAGCTTACTCGACAGGGGATACGAGCAGTACTTC
TRBV10-3	TRBJ2-3	-	-	CAISEVGRFADTQYF	TGTGCCATCAGTGAGGTAGGGAGATTTGCAGATACGCAGTATTTT
TRBV7-3	TRBJ2-2	-	-	CASSFQLETGELFF	TGTGCCAGCAGCTTCCAGCTAGAAACCGGGGAGCTGTTTTTT
TRBV20-1	TRBJ2-7	few	-	CSARVGAGSGEQYF	TGCAGTGCTAGGGTCGGAGCGGGCTCTGGAGAGCAGTACTTC
TRBV5-1	TRBJ1-1	many	-	CASSAQQVWKNTEAFF	TGCGCCAGCAGCGCTCAACAGGTCTGGAAGAACACTGAAGCTTTCTTT
TRBV7-2	TRBJ1-1	few	-	CASSSRQPGGTEAFF	TGTGCCAGCAGCTCCAGACAGCCCGGGGGCACTGAAGCTTTCTTT
TRBV6-5	TRBJ1-5	-	-	CASSSSGEGGNQPQHF	TGTGCCAGCAGTTCATCTGGGGAGGGGGGCAATCAGCCCCAGCATTTT
TRBV5-1	TRBJ2-1	many	TRBD1	CASYPGQGVNEQFF	TGCGCCAGCTACCCGGGGCAGGGGGTCAATGAGCAGTTCTTC
TRBV15	TRBJ2-1	-	TRBD2	CATSPGLAVYNEQFF	TGTGCCACCAGCCCGGGACTAGCCGTCTACAATGAGCAGTTCTTC
TRBV10-3	TRBJ2-7	few	-	CAISPVDSPTYEQYF	TGTGCCATCAGTCCTGTCGACTCCCCGACCTACGAGCAGTACTTC
TRBV27	TRBJ1-1	-	-	CASSFSRDTEAFF	TGTGCCAGCAGTTTCAGTAGGGACACTGAAGCTTTCTTT
TRBV9	TRBJ2-7	many	TRBD1	CASSVRDRAYEQYF	TGTGCCAGCAGCGTCCGGGACAGGGCCTACGAGCAGTACTTC